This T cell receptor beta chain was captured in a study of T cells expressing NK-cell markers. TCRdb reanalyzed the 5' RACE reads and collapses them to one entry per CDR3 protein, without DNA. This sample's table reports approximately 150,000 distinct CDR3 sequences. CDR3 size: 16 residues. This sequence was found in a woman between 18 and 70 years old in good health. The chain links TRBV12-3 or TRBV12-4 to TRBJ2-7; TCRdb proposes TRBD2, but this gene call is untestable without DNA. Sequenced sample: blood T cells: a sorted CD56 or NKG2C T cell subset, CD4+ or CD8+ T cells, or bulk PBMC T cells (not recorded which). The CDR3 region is CASSFPQASGNYEQYF.